The rows below give T cell receptor beta chains drawn from one sample of a study of regulatory and conventional T cells in RAG deficiency. Method: immunoSEQ multiplex PCR; TCRdb's copy keeps in-frame clones and lacks some. The repertoire has 25,000 to 35,000 clones, approximately 96% of them found once; the top ten carry 0.35%. In addition, the sample was reused for a study of regulatory T cells.

The source material was CD25- CD4+ T cells sorted from blood. These receptors came from a human donor in good health. CDR3s include the opening cysteine and the closing phenylalanine or tryptophan. Fields, in order: CDR3 protein, CDR3 DNA, V gene, J gene, clone size, D gene. D genes are given only for firm matches. Only some rows state a clone size, as once, few, many or a class for expanded clones.

CASSLALTRGNIQYF	TGCGCCAGCAGCTTGGCACTCACAAGGGGAAACATTCAGTACTTC	TRBV5-1	TRBJ2-4	NA	NA
CAWSRTSGSFGELFF	TGTGCCTGGAGTCGGACTAGCGGGAGTTTCGGGGAGCTGTTTTTT	TRBV30	TRBJ2-2	once	TRBD2
CASSPFPAGDSGVEQFF	TGTGCCAGCTCACCTTTTCCAGCGGGAGATAGTGGTGTTGAGCAGTTCTTC	TRBV18	TRBJ2-1	NA	TRBD2
CASSLVQGQETQYF	TGTGCCAGCAGCTTGGTGCAGGGCCAAGAGACCCAGTACTTC	TRBV5-4	TRBJ2-5	NA	NA
CASSDKAGQLGLGPQHF	TGTGCCAGCAGTGACAAAGCAGGACAGCTGGGTCTTGGGCCCCAGCATTTT	TRBV6-4	TRBJ1-5	NA	NA
CASSSRDRGTSPLHF	TGTGCCAGCAGTTCCAGAGACAGGGGAACCTCACCCCTCCACTTT	TRBV28	TRBJ1-6	NA	TRBD1
CATSRVLTGVGEQYF	TGTGCCACCAGCAGAGTGTTGACGGGAGTCGGCGAGCAGTACTTC	TRBV15	TRBJ2-7	NA	NA
CASSLGQGADTQYF	TGCGCCAGCAGCTTGGGGCAGGGCGCAGATACGCAGTATTTT	TRBV5-1	TRBJ2-3	NA	NA
CASSLGFLPGGTDTQYF	TGCGCCAGCAGCCTGGGTTTTCTGCCGGGAGGCACAGATACGCAGTATTTT	TRBV4-1	TRBJ2-3	NA	NA
CASSLGGTGGNQPQHF	TGTGCCAGCAGCCTGGGGGGGACAGGGGGCAATCAGCCCCAGCATTTT	TRBV9	TRBJ1-5	once	TRBD1
CAISEETGPNQPQHF	TGTGCCATCAGTGAGGAAACAGGGCCCAATCAGCCCCAGCATTTT	TRBV10-3	TRBJ1-5	few	NA
CASSELWTKGATGANVLTF	TGTGCCAGCAGTGAACTCTGGACCAAGGGGGCTACTGGGGCCAACGTCCTGACTTTC	TRBV6-1	TRBJ2-6	NA	TRBD1
CASSSLGGGPGELFF	TGTGCCAGCAGTTCTCTTGGAGGTGGCCCCGGGGAGCTGTTTTTT	TRBV6-5	TRBJ2-2	NA	NA
CASSTRDRGSNQPQHF	TGTGCCAGCAGTACCCGGGACAGGGGTAGCAATCAGCCCCAGCATTTT	TRBV2	TRBJ1-5	NA	TRBD1
CASSTASGENTGELFF	TGTGCCAGCAGTACCGCTAGCGGGGAGAACACCGGGGAGCTGTTTTTT	TRBV6-6	TRBJ2-2	NA	TRBD2
CASSYSSLPGTGQFF	TGTGCCAGCAGTTACTCGAGCCTACCGGGGACAGGGCAGTTCTTC	TRBV6-6	TRBJ2-1	NA	TRBD1
CASGLDVGRRYTF	TGTGCTAGTGGTTTAGATGTAGGGAGACGCTACACCTTC	TRBV12-5	TRBJ1-2	NA	NA
CASSPRLLAGGDTGELFF	TGTGCCAGCAGCCCCCGGCTTCTAGCGGGAGGGGACACCGGGGAGCTGTTTTTT	TRBV7-6	TRBJ2-2	NA	TRBD2
CASSLPTGTGTNEKLFF	TGTGCCAGTAGTCTCCCGACAGGAACTGGAACTAATGAAAAACTGTTTTTT	TRBV19	TRBJ1-4	NA	NA
CASSPGTGYTEAFF	TGTGCCAGCTCACCCGGGACAGGGTACACTGAAGCTTTCTTT	TRBV18	TRBJ1-1	NA	TRBD1
CAFPGSANTEAFF	TGTGCCTTCCCAGGGTCGGCGAACACTGAAGCTTTCTTT	TRBV30	TRBJ1-1	NA	NA
CASSPGQGLNEQFF	TGTGCCAGCTCACCGGGACAGGGGTTGAATGAGCAGTTCTTC	TRBV18	TRBJ2-1	NA	TRBD1
CASSLAGRTGVDEQYF	TGTGCCAGCAGCTTAGCGGGTAGGACAGGGGTGGACGAGCAGTACTTC	TRBV7-9	TRBJ2-7	NA	TRBD1
CASSQDRGWSRTGELFF	TGTGCCAGCAGCCAGGACAGGGGGTGGTCGAGGACCGGGGAGCTGTTTTTT	TRBV27	TRBJ2-2	NA	TRBD1
CASSEDGDSCDYGYTF	TGCGCCAGCAGTGAAGACGGCGACTCTTGTGACTATGGCTACACCTTC	TRBV10-1	TRBJ1-2	NA	NA
CASSPQRTSGGIDTQYF	TGTGCCAGCAGCCCCCAGAGGACTAGCGGGGGGATAGATACGCAGTATTTT	TRBV7-8	TRBJ2-3	NA	TRBD2
CASSYSISGGTEAFF	TGTGCCAGCAGTTACTCGATCTCGGGAGGCACTGAAGCTTTCTTT	TRBV6-5	TRBJ1-1	NA	NA